The 10 T cell receptor beta chains presented below share a single source sample, sequenced in a study of neurological immune-mediated disorders. Time point indicated: longitudinal time-point 1 (baseline). TCRdb independently ran MiXCR on the 5' RACE reads; one entry per CDR3 protein. The repertoire includes around 71,000 distinct CDR3 sequences, approximately 15% of them detected once, and 4.6% sits in the top ten. The sequencing input was PBMCs. Source of these receptors: a female donor with HTLV-1-associated myelopathy (HAM/TSP).

This clonotype was detected many times. Mismatch with germline at one junction end may stem from a read error. V usage is TRBV15 and J usage is TRBJ2-3, with 7 nucleotides matching TRBD2. Germline CDR1 is LNHNV and CDR2 is YYDKDF (reference sequence). The CDR3 length is 14 residues. CDR3 in amino acids: CATSRGAGSDTQYF. The CDR3 DNA is TGTGCTACCAGCAGAGGAGCGGGGTCTGATACGCAGTATTTT.

Many counts were recorded for this clonotype. The chain uses TRBV20-1 and TRBJ2-1, with 11 bases fitting TRBD2. V was pared by 2 bases and J by 7 bases, with 4 bases of the junction left unmatched. This CDR3 is built from 14 residues. Per the germline V gene, CDR1 is DFQATT and CDR2 is SNEGSKA (reference sequence). The CDR3 is CSARRLAGRNEQFF. The CDR3 DNA is TGCAGTGCTAGAAGACTAGCGGGGCGTAATGAGCAGTTCTTC.

This clonotype was detected ten times or more. J is TRBJ2-1 and V is TRBV10-3; TRBD2 aligns across 8 bases. The ends lost 5 bases at V and 7 bases at J; junction bases unmatched: 10. Germline V lookup: CDR1 ENHRY, CDR2 SYGVKD. The CDR3 is 15 residues long. The CDR3 DNA is TGTGCCATCAGTTTTGCGGGGGGAGGTTATAATGAGCAGTTCTTC. It specifies CAISFAGGGYNEQFF.

The table lists this clonotype with many counts. This chain links TRBV29-1 with TRBJ2-5; perhaps TRBD2 as D (5 bases). With 0 bases removed from V and 4 bases from J, the gap between germline ends came to 15 bases. The CDR3 length is 15 residues. The V gene's germline CDR1 is SQVTM and CDR2 ANQGSEA. The CDR3: CSVEEWLAAPETQYF. In nucleotides, the CDR3 is TGCAGCGTTGAAGAATGGCTAGCCGCTCCAGAGACCCAGTACTTC.

The sample holds a few counts of this clonotype. The chain links TRBV6-5 to TRBJ2-3; D unclear. This CDR3 contains 13 residues. Deletions cut 6 bases from V and 4 bases from J, with 11 bases between. CDR1 is MNHEY and CDR2 is SVGAGI in the germline V gene. CDR3 nucleotide sequence: TGTGCCAGCAGCCTGGGTAACGCAGATACGCAGTATTTT. This codes for CASSLGNADTQYF.

This clonotype was counted only a few times. The gene calls are TRBV14 and TRBJ2-6; D may be TRBD1 (6 bases). The V gene lost 3 bases and the J gene lost 2 bases, with 11 bases spanning the gap. Germline assignment: CDR1 SGHDN and CDR2 FVKESK. The CDR3 length is 16 residues. The DNA for the CDR3 is TGTGCCAGCAGCCAGCTCAGGGGTGCTGGGGCCAACGTCCTGACTTTC. Encoded protein: CASSQLRGAGANVLTF.

This clonotype was picked up many times. The chain uses TRBV5-1 and TRBJ1-1, with D unresolved. This CDR3 region has 14 residues. In germline, CDR1 is SGHRS, CDR2 YFSETQ. V lost 2 bases and J lost 1, with 9 bases in between. DNA of the CDR3: TGCGCCAGCAGCTTACTCCTCAGGAACACTGAAGCTTTCTTT. Translating gives CASSLLLRNTEAFF.

This clonotype was counted once. At one end, the junction sequence differs from germline, possibly due to a read error. The chain combines TRBV2 with TRBJ2-7; no clear D gene. This CDR3 spans 11 amino acids. Germline CDR1 and CDR2: SNHLY and FYNNEI. CDR3 protein: CASSRAYEKYF. The DNA for the CDR3 is TGTGCCAGCAGTCGGGCTTACGAGAAGTACTTC.

This clonotype was seen repeatedly, ten times or more. This chain links TRBV5-1 with TRBJ2-7; the match to TRBD1 covers 8 bases. The germline gives CDR1 SGHRS, CDR2 YFSETQ. The CDR3 covers 15 residues. V was clipped by 3 bases and J by 4 bases; unmatched bases: 9. The CDR3 nucleotides are TGCGCCAGCAGCTACGGACAGGGTGTAGGGTACGAGCAGTACTTC. This translates into CASSYGQGVGYEQYF.

The V gene is TRBV24-1, the J gene TRBJ2-1; D possibly corresponds to TRBD1 (6 bases). The CDR3 is 15 residues long. The ends were cut back, 3 bases at V and 3 bases at J, with 11 bases in the middle. Per germline, CDR1 KGHDR and CDR2 SFDVKD. The CDR3 loop reads CATSDDGQIYNEQFF. DNA for the CDR3: TGTGCCACCAGTGATGACGGACAGATCTACAATGAGCAGTTCTTC.